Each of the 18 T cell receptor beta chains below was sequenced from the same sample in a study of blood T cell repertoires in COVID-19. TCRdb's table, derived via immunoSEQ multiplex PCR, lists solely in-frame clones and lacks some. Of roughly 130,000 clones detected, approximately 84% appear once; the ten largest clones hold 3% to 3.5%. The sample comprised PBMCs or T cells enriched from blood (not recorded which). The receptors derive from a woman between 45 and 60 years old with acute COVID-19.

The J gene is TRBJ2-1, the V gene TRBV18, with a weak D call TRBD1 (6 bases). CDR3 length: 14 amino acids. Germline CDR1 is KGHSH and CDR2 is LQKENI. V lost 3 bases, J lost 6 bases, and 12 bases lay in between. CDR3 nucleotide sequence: TGTGCCAGCTCACCTAACCAGGGGTCCAATGAGCAGTTCTTC. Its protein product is CASSPNQGSNEQFF.

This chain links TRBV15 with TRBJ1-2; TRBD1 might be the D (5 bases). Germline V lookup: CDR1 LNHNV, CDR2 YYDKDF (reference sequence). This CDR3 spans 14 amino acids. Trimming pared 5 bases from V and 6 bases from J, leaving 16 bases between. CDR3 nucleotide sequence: TGTGCCACCAGCTCCCGTGGGGGGGGGAATGGCTACACCTTC. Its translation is CATSSRGGGNGYTF.

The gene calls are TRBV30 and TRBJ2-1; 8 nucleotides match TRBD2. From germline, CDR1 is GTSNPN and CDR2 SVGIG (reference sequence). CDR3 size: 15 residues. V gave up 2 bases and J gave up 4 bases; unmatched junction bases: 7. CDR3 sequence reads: CAWSTSSGSYNEQFF. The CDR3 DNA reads TGTGCCTGGAGTACATCTAGCGGGTCTTACAATGAGCAGTTCTTC.

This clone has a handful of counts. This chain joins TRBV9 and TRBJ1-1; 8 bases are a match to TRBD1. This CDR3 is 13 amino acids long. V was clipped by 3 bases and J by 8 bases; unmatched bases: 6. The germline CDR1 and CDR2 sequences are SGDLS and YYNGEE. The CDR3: CASSANRGEEAFF. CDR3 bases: TGTGCCAGCAGCGCAAACAGGGGGGAGGAAGCTTTCTTT.

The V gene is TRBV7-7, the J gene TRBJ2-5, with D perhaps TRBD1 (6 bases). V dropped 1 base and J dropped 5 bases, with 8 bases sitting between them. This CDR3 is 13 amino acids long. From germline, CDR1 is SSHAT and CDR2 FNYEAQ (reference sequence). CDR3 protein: CASSLDRDETQYF. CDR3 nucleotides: TGTGCCAGCAGCTTAGACAGGGACGAGACCCAGTACTTC.

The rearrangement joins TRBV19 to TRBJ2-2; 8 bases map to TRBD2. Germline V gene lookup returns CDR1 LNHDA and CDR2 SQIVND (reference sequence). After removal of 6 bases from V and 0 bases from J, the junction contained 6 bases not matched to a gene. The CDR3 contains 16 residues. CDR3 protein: CASRGQGLANTGELFF. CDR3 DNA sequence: TGTGCCAGTAGGGGGCAGGGACTAGCGAACACCGGGGAGCTGTTTTTT.

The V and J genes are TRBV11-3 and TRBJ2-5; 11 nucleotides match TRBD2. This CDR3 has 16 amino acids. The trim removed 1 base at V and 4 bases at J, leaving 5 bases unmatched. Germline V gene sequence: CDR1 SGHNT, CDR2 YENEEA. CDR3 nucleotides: TGTGCCAGCAGCTTAGGGTTAGCGGGAGGGACAGAGACCCAGTACTTC. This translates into CASSLGLAGGTETQYF.

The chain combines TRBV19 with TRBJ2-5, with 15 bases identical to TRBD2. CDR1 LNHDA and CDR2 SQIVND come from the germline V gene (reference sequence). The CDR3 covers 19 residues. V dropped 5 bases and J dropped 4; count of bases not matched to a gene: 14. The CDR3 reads CASSARTSGRAGEIETQYF. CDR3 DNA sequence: TGTGCCAGTAGTGCCAGGACTAGCGGGAGGGCCGGAGAGATAGAGACCCAGTACTTC. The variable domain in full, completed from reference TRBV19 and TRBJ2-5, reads DGGITQSPKYLFRKEGQNVTLSCEQNLNHDAMYWYRQDPGQGLRLIYYSQIVNDFQKGDIAEGYSVSREKKESFPLTVTSAQKNPTAFYLCASSARTSGRAGEIETQYFGPGTRLLVL.

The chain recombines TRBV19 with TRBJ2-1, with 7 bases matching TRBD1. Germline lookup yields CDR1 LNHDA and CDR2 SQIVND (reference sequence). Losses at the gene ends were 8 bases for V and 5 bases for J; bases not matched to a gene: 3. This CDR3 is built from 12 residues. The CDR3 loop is CASGDRHNEQFF. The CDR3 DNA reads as TGTGCCAGTGGGGACAGACACAATGAGCAGTTCTTC.

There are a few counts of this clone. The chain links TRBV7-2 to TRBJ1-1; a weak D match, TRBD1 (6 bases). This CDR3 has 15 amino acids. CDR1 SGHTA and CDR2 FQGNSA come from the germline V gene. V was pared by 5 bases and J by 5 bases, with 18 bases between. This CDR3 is CASSIRGGRGTEAFF. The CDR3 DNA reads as TGTGCCAGCAGCATCCGGGGGGGCCGAGGTACTGAAGCTTTCTTT.

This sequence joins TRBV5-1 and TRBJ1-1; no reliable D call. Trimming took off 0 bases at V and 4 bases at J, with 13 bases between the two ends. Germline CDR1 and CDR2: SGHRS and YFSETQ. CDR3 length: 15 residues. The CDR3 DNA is TGCGCCAGCAGCTTGGTCGGAGGTTTGGGCACTGAAGCTTTCTTT. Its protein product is CASSLVGGLGTEAFF. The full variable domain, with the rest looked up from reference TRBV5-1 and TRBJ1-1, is KAGVTQTPRYLIKTRGQQVTLSCSPISGHRSVSWYQQTPGQGLQFLFEYFSETQRNKGNFPGRFSGRQFSNSRSEMNVSTLELGDSALYLCASSLVGGLGTEAFFGQGTRLTVV.

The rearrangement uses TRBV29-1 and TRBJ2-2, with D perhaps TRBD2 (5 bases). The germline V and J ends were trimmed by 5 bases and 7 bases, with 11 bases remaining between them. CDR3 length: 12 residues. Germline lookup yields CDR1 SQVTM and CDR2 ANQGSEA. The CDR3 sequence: CSVQRDSGELFF. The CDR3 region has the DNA TGCAGCGTTCAACGGGATAGCGGGGAGCTGTTTTTT.

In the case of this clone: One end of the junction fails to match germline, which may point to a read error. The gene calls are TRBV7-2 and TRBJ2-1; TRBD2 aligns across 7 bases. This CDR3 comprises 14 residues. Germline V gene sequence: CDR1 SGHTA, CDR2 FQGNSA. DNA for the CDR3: TGTGTCAGCAGCTTAGGCGGGGGCTACAATGAGCAGTTCTTC. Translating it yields CVSSLGGGYNEQFF.

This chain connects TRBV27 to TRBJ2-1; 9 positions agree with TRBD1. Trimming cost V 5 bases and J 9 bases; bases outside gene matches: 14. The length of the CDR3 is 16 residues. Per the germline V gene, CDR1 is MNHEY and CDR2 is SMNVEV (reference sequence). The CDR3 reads CASSPTTGGGWSEQFF. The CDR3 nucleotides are TGTGCCAGCAGTCCCACAACAGGGGGCGGGTGGAGTGAGCAGTTCTTC.

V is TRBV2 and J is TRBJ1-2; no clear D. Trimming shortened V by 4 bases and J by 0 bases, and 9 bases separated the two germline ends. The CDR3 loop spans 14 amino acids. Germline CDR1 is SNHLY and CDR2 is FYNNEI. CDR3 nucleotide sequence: TGTGCCAGCAGTGGGCACGGGGCTAACTATGGCTACACCTTC. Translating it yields CASSGHGANYGYTF.

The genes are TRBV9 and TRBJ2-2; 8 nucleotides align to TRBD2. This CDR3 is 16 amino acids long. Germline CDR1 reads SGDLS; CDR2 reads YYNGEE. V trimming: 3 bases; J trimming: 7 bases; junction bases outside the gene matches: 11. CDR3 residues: CASSGTSPSLVGELFF. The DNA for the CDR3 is TGTGCCAGCAGCGGGACTAGCCCTTCGCTGGTCGGGGAGCTGTTTTTT.

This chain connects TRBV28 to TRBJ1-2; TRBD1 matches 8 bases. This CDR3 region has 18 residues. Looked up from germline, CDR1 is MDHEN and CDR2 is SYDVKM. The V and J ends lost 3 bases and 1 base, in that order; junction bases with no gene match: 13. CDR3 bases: TGTGCCAGCAGTTTCCGGGACAGGCGACCCGTCGTTAACTATGGCTACACCTTC. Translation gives CASSFRDRRPVVNYGYTF.

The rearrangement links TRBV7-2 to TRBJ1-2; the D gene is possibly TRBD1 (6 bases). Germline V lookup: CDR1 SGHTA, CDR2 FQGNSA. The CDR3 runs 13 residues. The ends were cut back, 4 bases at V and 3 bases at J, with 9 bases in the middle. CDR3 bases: TGTGCCAGCAGCTCCTACAGGGACTATGGCTACACCTTC. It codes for CASSSYRDYGYTF.